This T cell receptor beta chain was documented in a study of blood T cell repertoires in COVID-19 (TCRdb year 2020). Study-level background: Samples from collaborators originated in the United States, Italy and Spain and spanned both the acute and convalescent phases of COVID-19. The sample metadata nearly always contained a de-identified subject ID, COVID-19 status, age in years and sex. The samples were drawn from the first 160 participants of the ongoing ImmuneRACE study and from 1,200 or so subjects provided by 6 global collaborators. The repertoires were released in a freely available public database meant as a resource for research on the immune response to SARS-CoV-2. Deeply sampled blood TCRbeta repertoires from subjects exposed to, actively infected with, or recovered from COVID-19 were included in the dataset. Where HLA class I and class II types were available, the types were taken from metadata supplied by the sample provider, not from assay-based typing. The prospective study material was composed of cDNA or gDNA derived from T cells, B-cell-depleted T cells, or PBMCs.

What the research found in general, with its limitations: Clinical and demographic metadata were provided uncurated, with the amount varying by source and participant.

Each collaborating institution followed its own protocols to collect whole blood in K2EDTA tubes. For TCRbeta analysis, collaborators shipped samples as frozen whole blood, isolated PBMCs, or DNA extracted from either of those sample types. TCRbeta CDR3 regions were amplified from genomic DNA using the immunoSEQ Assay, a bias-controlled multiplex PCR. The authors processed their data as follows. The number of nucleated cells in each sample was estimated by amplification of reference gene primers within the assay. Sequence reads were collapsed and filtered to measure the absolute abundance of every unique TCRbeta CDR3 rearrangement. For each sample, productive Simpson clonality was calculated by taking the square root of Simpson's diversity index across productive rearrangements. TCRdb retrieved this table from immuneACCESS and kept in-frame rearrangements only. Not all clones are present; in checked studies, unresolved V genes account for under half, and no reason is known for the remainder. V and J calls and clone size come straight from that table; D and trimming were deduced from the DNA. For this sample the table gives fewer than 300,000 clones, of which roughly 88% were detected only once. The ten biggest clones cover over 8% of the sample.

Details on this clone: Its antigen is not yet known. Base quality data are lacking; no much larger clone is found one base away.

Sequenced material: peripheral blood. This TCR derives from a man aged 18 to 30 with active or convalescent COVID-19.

The CDR3 protein is CASSQDIGGSTDTQYF. The nucleotide sequence reads as follows: TGTGCCAGCAGCCAAGATATTGGAGGAAGCACAGATACGCAGTATTTT. This chain is built from TRBV3-1 (or the pseudogene TRBV3-2) and TRBJ2-3; a weak D assignment points to TRBD2 (5 bases agree). Including cysteine and phenylalanine, the CDR3 has 16 amino acids. The entry retains the CDR3 DNA only, 48 bases that are in frame from base 1. The germline V gene encodes CDR1 LGHDT and CDR2 YNNKEL (reference sequence). V loses 0 bases of germline sequence and J loses 0 bases, and the interval between the two ends is 10 bases.